The TCR beta chain described here comes from a study of blood T cell repertoires in COVID-19. Study-level background: Whether acute or convalescent, the COVID-19 samples came from the United States, Italy and Spain. The analysed material was cDNA or gDNA that came from T cells, B-cell-depleted T cells, or PBMCs.

This clone has a count of ten or more. V lost 2 bases to trimming and J lost 6 bases; unmatched junction nucleotides: 5. The CDR3 length is 15 residues. CDR1 is MNHEY, CDR2 SVGAGI, per germline. In the study's own analysis: Reference gene primers were amplified, and this amplification served to estimate nucleated cell counts. Libraries were prepared by immunoSEQ multiplex PCR; TCRdb keeps only in-frame clonotypes and omits some of them. The D gene and trimming were derived from the DNA, and the V and J assignments and clone size from that table. Of over 150,000 clones in the sample, about 80% were seen once.

This receptor was taken from a man between 60 and 75 years old with acute or convalescent COVID-19. The chain recombines TRBV6-5 with TRBJ2-1, with 9 bases fitting TRBD1. The specimen sequenced was peripheral blood. CDR3 nucleotide sequence: TGTGCCAGCAGTTACCCCGGGACAGGGATCAATGAGCAGTTCTTC. Protein sequence: CASSYPGTGINEQFF.